The next 30 T cell receptor beta chains were all read from a single sample in a study of early T cells in non-severe SARS-CoV-2 infection. TCRdb ran MiXCR on the 5' RACE reads and lists one entry per CDR3 protein. The sample yields 85,000 to 95,000 distinct CDR3 sequences, roughly 14% seen once. The sequenced sample was whole blood. The receptors stem from an adult who was a healthcare worker with PCR-confirmed SARS-CoV-2 infection or an uninfected control (not recorded which).

The chain employs TRBV9 and TRBJ2-3, with a possible D match to TRBD2 (7 bases). V lost 5 bases, J lost 1 base, and 11 bases lay in between. The CDR3 totals 14 residues. The germline V gene encodes CDR1 SGDLS and CDR2 YYNGEE. Here the CDR3 reads CASRRGGRTDTQYF. CDR3 nucleotides: TGTGCCAGCAGGAGGGGGGGTCGCACAGATACGCAGTATTTT.

This clonotype was counted many times. This chain joins TRBV11-2 and TRBJ1-3, with D perhaps TRBD1 (5 bases). In germline, CDR1 is SGHAT, CDR2 FQNNGV. Deletions cut 6 bases from V and 4 bases from J, with 22 bases between. The CDR3 is made up of 17 amino acids. In DNA form, the CDR3 reads TGTGCCAGCAGGCCCGCCGGGGCAAGGCTAGGGGGAAACACCATATATTTT. Protein product: CASRPAGARLGGNTIYF.

The chain couples TRBV30 to TRBJ1-5; a possible D gene is TRBD1 (5 bases). Trimming stripped 3 bases from V and 6 bases from J, with 6 bases between. The CDR3 is 11 amino acids. Germline-derived CDR1 and CDR2 are GTSNPN and SVGIG (reference sequence). This chain's CDR3 is CAWSQGQPQHF. Written as DNA, the CDR3 is TGTGCCTGGAGCCAGGGTCAGCCCCAGCATTTT.

Many counts were recorded for this clonotype. The genes are TRBV2 and TRBJ1-1; 8 bases line up with TRBD1. V was clipped by 5 bases and J by 1 base; unmatched bases: 3. The CDR3 runs 14 residues. The germline CDR1 and CDR2 sequences are SNHLY and FYNNEI. This CDR3 reads CASSYDRGNTEAFF. The CDR3 bases are TGTGCCAGCAGTTACGACAGGGGGAACACTGAAGCTTTCTTT.

The chain employs TRBV24-1 and TRBJ2-5, with D possibly matching TRBD1 (5 bases). Trimming removed 2 bases at V and 9 bases at J, with 12 bases between. Germline CDR1 reads KGHDR; CDR2 reads SFDVKD. CDR3 length: 13 amino acids. CDR3 DNA sequence: TGTGCCACCAGTGATTCCGGACATAGCCCCCAGTACTTC. Amino acids: CATSDSGHSPQYF.

This clonotype was counted once. This rearrangement joins TRBV4-1 to TRBJ1-4; no clear D gene. Trimming cost V 4 bases and J 6 bases, with 6 bases left between them. This CDR3 comprises 12 residues. CDR1 is MGHRA and CDR2 is YSYEKL in the germline V gene. The CDR3 coding sequence is TGCGCCAGCAGCCTCCCCGATGAAAAACTGTTTTTT. Its translation is CASSLPDEKLFF.

This clonotype was seen more than once but under ten times. The chain uses TRBV2 and TRBJ2-3; tentatively, D is TRBD1 or TRBD2 (5 bases each). Trimming took off 6 bases at V and 5 bases at J, with 12 bases between the two ends. In germline, CDR1 is SNHLY, CDR2 FYNNEI. This CDR3 is 13 amino acids long. CDR3 amino acids: CASRQGSGDTQYF. CDR3 nucleotides: TGTGCCAGCAGGCAGGGCAGCGGAGATACGCAGTATTTT.

In its sample, this clonotype was seen many times. The chain couples TRBV6-2 or TRBV6-3 to TRBJ1-5, with D uncertain. This CDR3 is 14 amino acids long. Per the germline V gene, CDR1 is MNHEY and CDR2 is SVGEGT. V was trimmed by 2 bases and J by 0 bases, leaving 5 bases between them. The CDR3 is CASSYLHSNQPQHF. The CDR3 DNA reads TGTGCCAGCAGTTACCTGCATAGCAATCAGCCCCAGCATTTT.

V usage is TRBV7-9 and J usage is TRBJ1-6; no reliable D call. Germline V gives CDR1 SEHNR, CDR2 FQNEAQ (reference sequence). The CDR3 contains 14 residues. The V end was cut by 0 bases, the J end by 9 bases, with 9 bases between. The CDR3 region is CASSLAVRLSPLHF. For the CDR3, the DNA is TGTGCCAGCAGCTTAGCGGTACGTCTTTCACCCCTCCACTTT.

This clonotype has a count of ten or more. The chain joins TRBV2 to TRBJ1-4; perhaps TRBD1 as D (5 bases). This CDR3 has 14 amino acids. In germline, CDR1 is SNHLY, CDR2 FYNNEI. V was clipped by 6 bases and J by 4 bases, with 12 bases between them. Here the CDR3 DNA reads TGTGCCAGCAGGGGGGGACGGATTAATGAAAAACTGTTTTTT. Its translation is CASRGGRINEKLFF.

The CDR3 sequence is CASSRYQDRDHGYTF. CDR3 nucleotide sequence: TGTGCCAGCAGCCGATATCAGGACAGGGACCATGGCTACACCTTC. The V call is TRBV7-2, the J call TRBJ1-2; 8 nucleotides align to TRBD1. From germline, CDR1 is SGHTA and CDR2 FQGNSA. The J segment lost 6 bases and the V segment lost 5 bases, leaving 11 bases of the junction unmatched. CDR3 length equals 15 residues.

This rearrangement joins TRBV11-2 to TRBJ1-5; 8 positions agree with TRBD1. J lost 6 bases, V lost 0 bases, and 10 bases had no gene match. The CDR3 is 17 amino acids. Germline V gives CDR1 SGHAT, CDR2 FQNNGV. The CDR3 DNA reads as TGTGCCAGCAGCTTAGATATGGCAGGGGGCTCCTCTCAGCCCCAGCATTTT. It yields the protein CASSLDMAGGSSQPQHF.

This clonotype was seen many times. V and J are TRBV5-1 and TRBJ2-3, with a possible D match to TRBD2 (5 bases). Germline V gives CDR1 SGHRS, CDR2 YFSETQ. V was pared by 4 bases and J by 5 bases, with 14 bases between. The CDR3 runs 14 residues. Written as DNA, the CDR3 is TGCGCCAGCAGCACCGGACTCGCTGTAGATACGCAGTATTTT. This translates into CASSTGLAVDTQYF.

The chain uses TRBV7-9 and TRBJ2-5; possible D gene TRBD2, 7 bases. Germline CDR1 reads SEHNR; CDR2 reads FQNEAQ (reference sequence). V was trimmed by 5 bases and J by 3 bases, leaving 16 bases between them. The CDR3 has 15 residues. The CDR3 bases are TGTGCCAGCAGCCGAACGGGGGGCAGGGAAGAGACCCAGTACTTC. Translated: CASSRTGGREETQYF.

This clonotype has ten or more counts. The genes are TRBV29-1 and TRBJ1-4; D is unresolved. The CDR3 loop spans 15 amino acids. Trimming removed 6 bases at V and 3 bases at J, with 17 bases between. Germline V gene sequence: CDR1 SQVTM, CDR2 ANQGSEA. CDR3 in DNA: TGCAGCGTCCCCACGGGTGGGTCGTCTAATGAAAAACTGTTTTTT. Amino acid sequence: CSVPTGGSSNEKLFF.

The chain employs TRBV2 and TRBJ2-7, with TRBD1 as a possible D gene (6 bases). Germline values: CDR1 SNHLY, CDR2 FYNNEI. CDR3 length equals 17 residues. V lost 6 bases, J lost 0 bases, and 21 bases lay in between. CDR3 bases: TGTGCCAGCAGCCCCGACAGGACCAAACCTAGCTCCTACGAGCAGTACGTC. Translation gives CASSPDRTKPSSYEQYV.

This clonotype has just a few counts. V gene TRBV4-2 combines with J gene TRBJ1-1, with 10 bases identical to TRBD1. Germline loops: CDR1 LGHNA, CDR2 YNFKEQ. The V segment lost 4 bases and the J segment 4 bases; nucleotides outside the gene matches: 9. The CDR3 totals 16 residues. CDR3 DNA sequence: TGTGCCAGCAGCCCCGCCGGGACAGGGGTGGCCACTGAAGCTTTCTTT. Protein product: CASSPAGTGVATEAFF.

This clonotype appeared a few times. The rearrangement joins TRBV12-3 or TRBV12-4 to TRBJ2-3; possibly TRBD1 for D (5 bases). This CDR3 comprises 14 residues. Trimming pared 8 bases from V and 4 bases from J, leaving 16 bases between. DNA of the CDR3: TGTGCCAGCCGAGTTCGCCAGGGCGCAGATACGCAGTATTTT. This codes for CASRVRQGADTQYF.

Ten or more counts support this clonotype. The rearrangement uses TRBV5-4 and TRBJ2-2, with D perhaps TRBD2 (6 bases). This CDR3 contains 14 residues. Deletions cut 9 bases from V and 2 bases from J, with 14 bases between. The germline gives CDR1 SGHNT, CDR2 YYREEE (reference sequence). CDR3: CAIPGTYNTGELFF. CDR3 nucleotide sequence: TGTGCCATCCCGGGGACTTATAACACCGGGGAGCTGTTTTTT.

The J gene is TRBJ1-5, the V gene TRBV19; D remains unclear. V was shortened by 3 bases and J by 3 bases, with 12 bases between the two germline ends. The CDR3 is 15 residues long. Germline values: CDR1 LNHDA, CDR2 SQIVND (reference sequence). As DNA, the CDR3 is TGTGCCAGTAGTATGCGAGGCCAGATCAATCAGCCCCAGCATTTT. Its protein is CASSMRGQINQPQHF.

Ten or more counts support this clonotype. The rearrangement links TRBV7-2 to TRBJ1-1; D is undetermined. This CDR3 has 13 residues. Per germline, CDR1 SGHTA and CDR2 FQGNSA. V lost 2 bases to trimming and J lost 1 base, with 5 bases between them. DNA of the CDR3: TGTGCCAGCAGCTTACAGGAGAACACTGAAGCTTTCTTT. Amino acids: CASSLQENTEAFF.

J is TRBJ2-1 and V is TRBV29-1, with TRBD2 as a possible D gene (5 bases). Per germline, CDR1 SQVTM and CDR2 ANQGSEA. V shed 7 bases and J shed 7 bases, with 17 bases lying between them. This CDR3 comprises 13 residues. In nucleotides, the CDR3 is TGCAGCGCCCTTCCGGACTCAGGAAATGAGCAGTTCTTC. Translated: CSALPDSGNEQFF.

The table lists this clonotype with many counts. The chain links TRBV7-6 to TRBJ2-5; a possible D gene is TRBD2 (6 bases). The CDR3 consists of 14 residues. Germline V gene lookup returns CDR1 SGHVS and CDR2 FNYEAQ. V lost 1 base to trimming and J lost 1 base, with 7 bases between them. CDR3 residues: CASSLGGAQETQYF. CDR3 DNA: TGTGCCAGCAGCTTAGGCGGGGCCCAAGAGACCCAGTACTTC.

The gene calls are TRBV5-1 and TRBJ2-3; 9 positions agree with TRBD2. The V gene end was trimmed by 0 bases and the J gene end by 5 bases; junction bases not matched to a gene: 7. The germline V gene encodes CDR1 SGHRS and CDR2 YFSETQ. The CDR3 runs to 16 residues. The DNA of the CDR3 is TGCGCCAGCAGCTTGGATGGCGGGGGGGCCAAAGATACGCAGTATTTT. It codes for CASSLDGGGAKDTQYF.

The rearrangement uses TRBV12-3 or TRBV12-4 and TRBJ2-3; no firm D call. This CDR3 spans 11 amino acids. With 5 bases removed from V and 5 bases from J, the gap between germline ends came to 5 bases. The CDR3: CASSPRDTQYF. The DNA for the CDR3 is TGTGCCAGCAGTCCGAGAGATACGCAGTATTTT.

This clonotype has just a few counts. The chain is built from TRBV2 and TRBJ2-6; D ambiguous. CDR1 and CDR2 from the germline V gene are SNHLY and FYNNEI. The CDR3 length is 16 residues. V was pared by 0 bases and J by 1 base, with 7 bases between. CDR3 nucleotides: TGTGCCAGCAGTGAAGCATGGGGATCTGGGGCCAACGTCCTGACTTTC. As protein: CASSEAWGSGANVLTF.

The J gene is TRBJ2-5, the V gene TRBV30; TRBD1 is a possible D gene (5 bases). Germline V gives CDR1 GTSNPN, CDR2 SVGIG (reference sequence). The CDR3 has 10 amino acids. The CDR3 DNA reads TGTGGAGTAGGGGAAGAGACCCAGTACTTC. Encoded protein: CGVGEETQYF.

This clonotype was seen ten or more times. The rearrangement joins TRBV20-1 to TRBJ1-1; 9 nucleotides align to TRBD1. The V gene end was trimmed by 6 bases and the J gene end by 4 bases; junction bases not matched to a gene: 9. The CDR3 runs to 14 residues. CDR1 is DFQATT and CDR2 is SNEGSKA in the germline V gene (reference sequence). CDR3 sequence reads: CSAWDRARGTEAFF. CDR3 DNA: TGCAGTGCCTGGGACAGGGCGAGAGGCACTGAAGCTTTCTTT.

The genes are TRBV3-1 and TRBJ1-2; D may be TRBD1 (5 bases). Germline V gene data show CDR1 as LGHDT and CDR2 as YNNKEL (reference sequence). This CDR3 region has 13 residues. Trimming took 4 bases from V and 2 from J, leaving 8 bases between them. The CDR3 region is CASSPDNNYGYTF. The CDR3 DNA reads as TGTGCCAGCAGCCCGGACAACAACTATGGCTACACCTTC. Using reference TRBV3-1 and TRBJ1-2 for the parts outside the CDR3, the full variable domain is DTAVSQTPKYLVTQMGNDKSIKCEQNLGHDTMYWYKQDSKKFLKIMFSYNNKELIINETVPNRFSPKSPDKAHLNLHINSLELGDSAVYFCASSPDNNYGYTFGSGTRLTVV.

There are many counts of this clonotype. CDR3 in amino acids: CASKTGDIQYF. For the CDR3, the DNA is TGTGCCAGTAAAACGGGGGACATTCAGTACTTC. The chain couples TRBV6-6 to TRBJ2-4, with D perhaps TRBD2 (6 bases). Germline CDR1 is MNHNY and CDR2 is SVGAGI (reference sequence). Trimming took 9 bases from V and 8 from J, leaving 11 bases between them. The CDR3 loop spans 11 amino acids.